A single sample is the source of the 20 T cell receptor beta chains below, sequenced in a study of regulatory T cells in long-lasting Graves disease. CDR3 regions were amplified by Arm-PCR using iRepertoire HTBI primers to build TCR beta libraries. TCRdb redid the calling of the multiplex PCR reads with MiXCR, one entry per CDR3 protein. The table records around 250,000 distinct CDR3 sequences, 18% of them present only once. The sample's time point: newly diagnosed GD, antithyroid drugs for less than 3 months. Making the TCR library involved RNA that had been extracted from PBMCs. This same sample was also part of a study on T cells in Graves' hyperthyroidism and ophthalmopathy.

The sample in question was peripheral blood mononuclear cells (PBMCs), obtained at new diagnosis, from a patient treated with antithyroid drugs. These receptors all come from a woman aged 25 to 39 with Graves disease.

This clonotype has ten or more counts. The V call is TRBV28, the J call TRBJ2-7, with 7 bases identical to TRBD1. The germline CDR1 and CDR2 sequences are MDHEN and SYDVKM. The trim removed 10 bases at V and 3 bases at J, leaving 9 bases unmatched. The CDR3 runs to 13 residues. The CDR3 region is CATAPGQRYEQYF. CDR3 DNA sequence: TGTGCCACCGCGCCGGGACAGCGCTACGAGCAGTACTTC. The full variable domain, in which reference TRBV28 and TRBJ2-7 provide the parts outside the CDR3, is DVKVTQSSRYLVKRTGEKVFLECVQDMDHENMFWYRQDPGLGLRLIYFSYDVKMKEKGDIPEGYSVSREKKERFSLILESASTNQTSMYLCATAPGQRYEQYFGPGTRLTVT.

This clonotype was counted at least ten times. V and J are TRBV14 and TRBJ1-1; D may be TRBD1 (6 bases). V dropped 0 bases and J dropped 5 bases, with 13 bases sitting between them. Per germline, CDR1 SGHDN and CDR2 FVKESK. This CDR3 is 15 amino acids long. The CDR3 DNA is TGTGCCAGCAGCCAAGACGGTAGGGGGAGGACTGAAGCTTTCTTT. Amino acid sequence: CASSQDGRGRTEAFF.

Ten or more counts support this clonotype. The rearrangement uses TRBV20-1 and TRBJ2-5; 9 positions match TRBD2. V dropped 7 bases and J dropped 3; count of bases not matched to a gene: 3. The CDR3 loop spans 12 amino acids. The V gene's germline CDR1 is DFQATT and CDR2 SNEGSKA (reference sequence). The DNA of the CDR3 is TGCAGTGGTGCTAGCGGGGAAGAGACCCAGTACTTC. Its translation is CSGASGEETQYF.

This clonotype has a handful of counts. This chain uses TRBV4-1 with TRBJ2-3; D call uncertain. V dropped 0 bases and J dropped 6 bases, with 7 bases sitting between them. CDR3 length equals 13 residues. Germline V gene lookup returns CDR1 MGHRA and CDR2 YSYEKL. The CDR3 region is CASSQDDADTQYF. The CDR3 bases are TGCGCCAGCAGCCAAGATGACGCGGATACGCAGTATTTT.

There are a few counts of this clonotype. The chain carries TRBV19 and TRBJ1-5, with TRBD1 matching 8 bases. CDR1 is LNHDA and CDR2 is SQIVND in the germline V gene (reference sequence). This CDR3 comprises 15 residues. V shed 10 bases, J shed 0 bases, and the junction held 8 bases outside the gene matches. CDR3 coding DNA: TGTGCCACCAACAGGGGGGCTAATAGCAATCAGCCCCAGCATTTT. Residues: CATNRGANSNQPQHF.

This clonotype was observed at least ten times. The chain combines TRBV9 with TRBJ2-5; D call uncertain. Trimming cost V 1 base and J 3 bases, with 13 bases left between them. Germline V lookup: CDR1 SGDLS, CDR2 YYNGEE. The CDR3 is made up of 15 amino acids. CDR3 DNA: TGTGCCAGCAGCGTAAGCTCAATACCGAAAGAGACCCAGTACTTC. This gives the protein CASSVSSIPKETQYF.

Ten or more counts support this clonotype. The gene calls are TRBV7-9 and TRBJ1-1; D not certain. The CDR3 has 11 amino acids. CDR1 and CDR2 from the germline V gene are SEHNR and FQNEAQ (reference sequence). V lost 2 bases to trimming and J lost 10 bases, with 8 bases between them. CDR3 DNA sequence: TGTGCCAGCAGCTTATTCTCTGGAGCTTTCTTT. It translates to CASSLFSGAFF.

This clonotype appeared many times. The chain couples TRBV9 to TRBJ2-5; TRBD2 might be the D (6 bases). V was trimmed by 0 bases and J by 9 bases, leaving 18 bases between them. There are 15 residues in the CDR3. The germline V gene has CDR1 SGDLS and CDR2 YYNGEE. The CDR3 nucleotides are TGTGCCAGCAGCGTAGCGTCGGGGGAGATGGTGCCCCAGTACTTC. Protein product: CASSVASGEMVPQYF.

In its sample, this clonotype was seen many times. The chain carries TRBV12-3 or TRBV12-4 and TRBJ1-1; 9 bases are a match to TRBD1. This CDR3 has 13 residues. The J segment lost 6 bases and the V segment lost 5 bases, leaving 4 bases of the junction unmatched. The CDR3 DNA reads as TGTGCCAGCAGTAAAACAGGGGGCTCTGAAGCTTTCTTT. Its protein product is CASSKTGGSEAFF.

At least ten counts were recorded for this clonotype. CDR3 region: CASSQETLAGGLGDTQYF. Here the CDR3 DNA reads TGTGCCAGCAGCCAAGAGACCCTAGCGGGGGGGCTTGGGGATACGCAGTATTTT. This rearrangement joins TRBV4-2 to TRBJ2-3; 12 nucleotides line up with TRBD2. Trimming took 0 bases from V and 6 from J; bases not matched to a gene: 10. The CDR3 runs to 18 residues. CDR1 LGHNA and CDR2 YNFKEQ come from the germline V gene.

This clonotype was counted once. Sequence at one end of the junction differs from germline and may be a read error. The genes are TRBV20-1 and TRBJ1-4, with no clear D. CDR1 and CDR2 (germline): DFQATT, SNEGSKA (reference sequence). This CDR3 contains 14 residues. The CDR3 sequence is CGARDVLRNGKLFF. The CDR3 nucleotides are TGCGGTGCTAGAGATGTATTGCGTAATGGAAAACTGTTTTTT.

This clonotype has only one observation. The chain uses TRBV2 and TRBJ2-7; D tentatively reads TRBD1 or TRBD2 (5 bases each). Germline CDR1 reads SNHLY; CDR2 reads FYNNEI. The CDR3 contains 12 residues. V lost 5 bases, J lost 5 bases, and 10 bases lay in between. CDR3 amino acids: CASSSRGDEQYF. As DNA, the CDR3 is TGTGCCAGCAGTTCGAGGGGCGACGAGCAGTACTTC.

In its sample, this clonotype was seen many times. The chain recombines TRBV5-8 with TRBJ2-1; the D is unclear. Looked up from germline, CDR1 is SGHTS and CDR2 is YDEGEE. This CDR3 comprises 14 residues. V was pared by 5 bases and J by 4 bases, with 13 bases between. CDR3 sequence (DNA): TGTGCCAGCAGGGCAACGAACTGGTACAATGAGCAGTTCTTC. Its translation: CASRATNWYNEQFF.

The sample holds many counts of this clonotype. This chain links TRBV18 with TRBJ1-5; D gene uncertain. Deletions cut 3 bases from V and 0 bases from J, with 6 bases between. Germline lookup yields CDR1 KGHSH and CDR2 LQKENI. This CDR3 has 14 residues. The CDR3 region has the DNA TGTGCCAGCTCACCCGACATTAGCAATCAGCCCCAGCATTTT. The encoded protein is CASSPDISNQPQHF.

This clonotype was counted ten times or more. This chain links TRBV9 with TRBJ2-5, with D perhaps matching TRBD2 (5 bases). The length of the CDR3 is 16 residues. With 0 bases removed from V and 2 bases from J, the gap between germline ends came to 14 bases. Germline CDR1 and CDR2: SGDLS and YYNGEE. CDR3 sequence reads: CASSVEAGMNQETQYF. The CDR3 DNA reads as TGTGCCAGCAGCGTAGAGGCCGGGATGAATCAAGAGACCCAGTACTTC.

This clonotype was seen many times. The gene calls are TRBV12-3 or TRBV12-4 and TRBJ2-7; perhaps TRBD1 as D (5 bases). The CDR3 is 14 residues long. V lost 0 bases and J 3 bases, leaving 9 bases between the germline ends. CDR3 residues: CASSLAGAYYEQYF. DNA of the CDR3: TGTGCCAGCAGTTTAGCTGGGGCTTACTACGAGCAGTACTTC.

This clonotype was counted many times. The chain couples TRBV20-1 to TRBJ2-3, with 13 bases identical to TRBD2. The CDR3 runs to 15 residues. CDR1 and CDR2 (germline): DFQATT, SNEGSKA (reference sequence). V shed 5 bases and J 7 bases; nucleotides not matched to a gene: 9. CDR3 nucleotides: TGCAGTGCTTCCCTGACTAGCGGGGGGAGGTATACGCAGTATTTT. Translating gives CSASLTSGGRYTQYF.

This clonotype has only a few counts. Its ends do not fully match the called genes, so a read error is possible. The rearrangement links TRBV25-1 to TRBJ1-1; D is unresolved. The CDR3 is made up of 13 amino acids. Germline V gene data show CDR1 as MGHDK and CDR2 as SYGVNS. The CDR3 DNA reads TGTGCCAGCCGCGGGATTGGGAACGCTGAAGCTTTCTTT. Amino acids: CASRGIGNAEAFF.

This clonotype was seen repeatedly, ten times or more. The chain recombines TRBV2 with TRBJ2-7, with TRBD1 identical over 7 bases. The V segment lost 7 bases and the J segment 2 bases; nucleotides outside the gene matches: 8. The CDR3 contains 14 residues. Per germline, CDR1 SNHLY and CDR2 FYNNEI. CDR3 amino acids: CASNERDRTYEQYF. CDR3 DNA sequence: TGTGCCAGCAACGAACGGGACAGAACCTACGAGCAGTACTTC.

This clonotype has a count of ten or more. The chain combines TRBV20-1 with TRBJ1-2, with 7 bases that match TRBD1. V lost 4 bases to trimming and J lost 5 bases; unmatched junction nucleotides: 16. The CDR3 has 16 residues. CDR1 is DFQATT and CDR2 is SNEGSKA in the germline V gene (reference sequence). The CDR3 is CSATVNGQAAGYGYTF. The CDR3 region has the DNA TGCAGTGCTACCGTTAATGGACAGGCCGCGGGGTATGGCTACACCTTC.